This record concerns one TCR beta chain sequence. The germline gives CDR1 SGHRS, CDR2 YFSETQ. The CDR3 extends over 16 amino acids. Deletions cut 0 bases from V and 4 bases from J, with 17 bases between. This record belongs to a study of T cell changes during pregnancy in multiple sclerosis. Sequencing was performed with immunoSEQ multiplex PCR; in TCRdb, only in-frame clones are kept and a portion is missing. The sample gives over 65,000 clones, about 91% of which show up once; under 2% is in the top ten. The sample consisted of peripheral blood, taken in the first trimester of pregnancy. The chain uses TRBV5-1 and TRBJ2-7; TRBD1 is a possible D gene (6 bases). The receptor's source is a female donor in good health, enrolled as a control in a pregnancy study. The chain's CDR3 is CASSLAVPQGQYEQYF. CDR3 DNA sequence: TGCGCCAGCAGCTTGGCGGTTCCGCAGGGACAATACGAGCAGTACTTC.